These T cell receptor beta chains were read from a single sample in a study of early T cells in non-severe SARS-CoV-2 infection. MiXCR, applied by TCRdb to the 5' RACE reads, yields one record per CDR3 protein. This sample carries about 83,000 distinct CDR3 sequences, more than 9% of them seen once, and the ten largest clones take approximately 8%. Sequencing used whole blood, obtained at baseline. The receptors stem from an adult who was a healthcare worker with PCR-confirmed SARS-CoV-2 infection or an uninfected control (not recorded which). Both conserved end residues are part of each CDR3. Each record gives: D gene, J gene, clone size, V gene, CDR3 protein, CDR3 DNA. The D gene is left open where the match is weak. Expanded clones are given a class, and other clones once, few, many or no size at all.

D gene: -
J gene: TRBJ2-5
clone size: few
V gene: TRBV7-8
CDR3 protein: CASSSRLEETQYF
CDR3 DNA: TGTGCCAGCAGCTCTCGACTGGAAGAGACCCAGTACTTC

D gene: TRBD2
J gene: TRBJ2-2
clone size: -
V gene: TRBV9
CDR3 protein: CASSVDPLAGLRTGELFF
CDR3 DNA: TGTGCCAGCAGCGTAGATCCACTAGCGGGATTGAGGACCGGGGAGCTGTTTTTT

D gene: -
J gene: TRBJ2-7
clone size: -
V gene: TRBV9
CDR3 protein: CASSPQGIRSSYEQYF
CDR3 DNA: TGTGCCAGCAGCCCCCAAGGGATACGGAGCTCCTACGAGCAGTACTTC

D gene: -
J gene: TRBJ1-4
clone size: -
V gene: TRBV7-2
CDR3 protein: CASSFGRGEKLFF
CDR3 DNA: TGTGCCAGCAGCTTCGGACGAGGTGAAAAACTGTTTTTT

D gene: TRBD1
J gene: TRBJ1-1
clone size: few
V gene: TRBV30
CDR3 protein: CAWDTLYRGRGAFF
CDR3 DNA: TGTGCCTGGGATACCCTTTACAGGGGTAGGGGTGCTTTCTTT

D gene: -
J gene: TRBJ1-6
clone size: -
V gene: TRBV12-3/TRBV12-4
CDR3 protein: CASNLGGNNSPLHF
CDR3 DNA: TGTGCCAGCAACCTCGGAGGGAACAATTCACCCCTCCACTTT

D gene: -
J gene: TRBJ1-1
clone size: -
V gene: TRBV9
CDR3 protein: CASSVDPSVNTEAFF
CDR3 DNA: TGTGCCAGCAGCGTAGATCCATCGGTGAACACTGAAGCTTTCTTT

D gene: -
J gene: TRBJ2-3
clone size: few
V gene: TRBV7-9
CDR3 protein: CASSLATMGTDTQYF
CDR3 DNA: TGTGCCAGCAGCTTAGCCACCATGGGCACAGATACGCAGTATTTT

D gene: TRBD1
J gene: TRBJ1-5
clone size: few
V gene: TRBV19
CDR3 protein: CASRGQGWHQPQHF
CDR3 DNA: TGTGCCAGTAGAGGACAGGGGTGGCATCAGCCCCAGCATTTT

D gene: -
J gene: TRBJ2-7
clone size: -
V gene: TRBV20-1
CDR3 protein: CSARATTYEQYF
CDR3 DNA: TGCAGTGCTAGAGCAACCACCTACGAGCAGTACTTC

D gene: TRBD2
J gene: TRBJ2-7
clone size: -
V gene: TRBV10-3
CDR3 protein: CAIGTSGTYEQYF
CDR3 DNA: TGTGCCATCGGTACTAGCGGTACCTACGAGCAGTACTTC

D gene: -
J gene: TRBJ1-4
clone size: many
V gene: TRBV16
CDR3 protein: CASSQSGPLNEKLFF
CDR3 DNA: TGTGCCAGCAGCCAATCAGGACCGCTTAATGAAAAACTGTTTTTT

D gene: -
J gene: TRBJ2-1
clone size: many
V gene: TRBV12-3/TRBV12-4
CDR3 protein: CASMVAALHEQFF
CDR3 DNA: TGTGCCAGCATGGTGGCGGCTCTACATGAGCAGTTCTTC

D gene: TRBD2
J gene: TRBJ2-2
clone size: few
V gene: TRBV20-1
CDR3 protein: CSARPPGLAGVANTGELFF
CDR3 DNA: TGCAGTGCTAGACCACCGGGACTAGCGGGGGTGGCGAACACCGGGGAGCTGTTTTTT

D gene: -
J gene: TRBJ1-6
clone size: -
V gene: TRBV24-1
CDR3 protein: CATSDEGTPLHF
CDR3 DNA: TGTGCCACCAGTGATGAGGGAACACCCCTCCACTTT

D gene: -
J gene: TRBJ2-2
clone size: few
V gene: TRBV29-1
CDR3 protein: CSVCPGELFF
CDR3 DNA: TGCAGCGTTTGCCCCGGGGAGCTGTTTTTT

D gene: -
J gene: TRBJ2-3
clone size: few
V gene: TRBV10-1
CDR3 protein: CASSRAVGGTDTQYF
CDR3 DNA: TGCGCCAGCAGTCGAGCGGTAGGCGGCACAGATACGCAGTATTTT